These 14 T cell receptor beta chains came from one sample sequenced in a study of Tregs in tolerant kidney transplant recipients. Assay: immunoSEQ multiplex PCR; the TCRdb copy retains only in-frame clones and omits some. Its listing shows roughly 53,000 clones. This specimen consisted of CD4+ T cells from blood, obtained before the transplant. The receptors here all came from a human donor who received a combined kidney and bone marrow transplant.

The part of the CDR3 DNA that was read is TGCGCCAGCAGCCGGACCGGGACAGGGGTTGGAACTGAA. Encoded protein: CASSRTGTGVGTE. The full-length CDR3 reads as CASSRTGTGVGTEAFF. The chain recombines TRBV5-1 with TRBJ1-1; 10 bases fit TRBD1. The read is 3 residues too short to cover the CDR3 end, so that end is filled in from the germline J gene. The CDR3 contains 16 residues. Germline loops: CDR1 SGHRS, CDR2 YFSETQ. V trimming: 4 bases; J trimming: 5 bases; junction bases outside the gene matches: 11. Full variable domain (outside the CDR3, taken from reference TRBV5-1 and TRBJ1-1): KAGVTQTPRYLIKTRGQQVTLSCSPISGHRSVSWYQQTPGQGLQFLFEYFSETQRNKGNFPGRFSGRQFSNSRSEMNVSTLELGDSALYLCASSRTGTGVGTEAFFGQGTRLTVV.

The CDR3 DNA, read in part, is TGCGCCAGCTACCTCTGGACAGGGGACTACGAG. This translates into CASYLWTGDYE. The complete CDR3 sequence is CASYLWTGDYEQYF. This rearrangement joins TRBV23-1 to TRBJ2-7; 9 positions agree with TRBD1. The CDR3 end is not reached by the read, which stops 3 residues before it; the germline J gene fills it in. TRBV23-1 falls under the ORF class, with uncertain function. J gave up 3 bases and V 8 bases, and 8 bases lay outside the gene matches. The CDR3 length is 14 residues.

Worth noting for this clone: The read comes to an end 3 residues before the CDR3 does, leaving the germline J gene to fill in the end. The rearrangement links TRBV10-1 to TRBJ2-4, with unresolved D. Deletions cut 0 bases from V and 1 base from J, with 7 bases between. This CDR3 region has 15 residues. Germline CDR1 reads WNHNN; CDR2 reads SYGVQD (reference sequence). Here the CDR3 reads CASSESTVAKNIQYF. The CDR3 DNA, read in part, is TGCGCCAGCAGTGAGTCCACAGTCGCCAAAAACATT.

About this clone itself: From the germline J gene comes the end of the CDR3, since the read stops 3 residues before it. The chain links TRBV7-9 to TRBJ2-1; D gene ambiguous. Germline CDR1 and CDR2: SEHNR and FQNEAQ (reference sequence). This CDR3 spans 14 amino acids. V was shortened by 1 base and J by 6 bases, with 10 bases between the two germline ends. The DNA read from the CDR3 is TGTGCCAGCAGCTTAGAAAGCCCGCTCAATGAG. Amino acids: CASSLESPLNE. The CDR3 reads in full as CASSLESPLNEQFF.

The CDR3 reads CASVTGTEQYF. The covered CDR3 bases are TGTGCCAGTGTAACAGGTACCGAG. The rearrangement joins TRBV19 to TRBJ2-7; possibly TRBD1 for D (5 bases). The read terminates 3 residues before the CDR3 end, so the remaining end is supplied by the germline J gene. Trimming cost V 8 bases and J 6 bases, with 11 bases left between them. In germline, CDR1 is LNHDA, CDR2 SQIVND (reference sequence). This CDR3 is 11 amino acids long.

In the case of this clone: Read data end 3 residues before the CDR3 end; the end is taken from the germline J gene. V gene TRBV10-2 combines with J gene TRBJ1-2, with 8 positions matching TRBD1. Trimming cost V 0 bases and J 7 bases; bases outside gene matches: 1. Germline lookup yields CDR1 WSHSY and CDR2 SAAADI. The CDR3 loop spans 13 amino acids. The CDR3 sequence: CASSESDRGGYTF. The covered CDR3 bases are TGCGCCAGCAGTGAGTCTGACAGGGGTGGC.

To note about this clone: Coverage ceases 3 residues before the CDR3 finishes, and the germline J gene fills in the end. The V call is TRBV6-4, the J call TRBJ2-3, with 7 bases that match TRBD2. V was clipped by 3 bases and J by 8 bases; unmatched bases: 11. This CDR3 contains 15 residues. Germline V lookup: CDR1 MRHNA, CDR2 SNTAGT. CDR3 region: CASSESVGGSGTQYF. CDR3 DNA, as far as it was read: TGTGCCAGCAGTGAATCCGTGGGCGGGAGTGGTACG.

Turning to this clone: The CDR3 extends 3 residues past the end of the read, so its final part is completed from the germline J gene. J is TRBJ2-7 and V is TRBV19, with 7 bases that match TRBD1. The CDR3 is 15 amino acids. The germline V gene has CDR1 LNHDA and CDR2 SQIVND (reference sequence). The J segment lost 0 bases and the V segment lost 2 bases, leaving 4 bases of the junction unmatched. The DNA read from the CDR3 is TGTGCCAGTAGTATAAGACAGGGTTCCTCCTACGAG. The encoded protein is CASSIRQGSSYE. The full CDR3 is CASSIRQGSSYEQYF.

A note on this clone: The CDR3 end is not reached by the read, which stops 3 residues before it; the germline J gene fills it in. Other nucleotide sequences in the sample specify the same CDR3. The rearrangement joins TRBV20-1 to TRBJ2-3, with D possibly being TRBD2 (5 bases). Germline-derived CDR1 and CDR2 are DFQATT and SNEGSKA (reference sequence). This CDR3 has 13 amino acids. V was pared by 0 bases and J by 3 bases, with 7 bases between. The sequenced part of the CDR3 DNA is TGCAGTGCTAGAGATTCGGGGACAGATACG. Translation gives CSARDSGTDT. The full CDR3 is CSARDSGTDTQYF.

A word on this clone: With the read ending 3 residues before the CDR3 end, the germline J gene is used to fill in that end. V gene TRBV19 combines with J gene TRBJ2-3; 8 positions match TRBD2. CDR3 length equals 17 residues. Germline lookup yields CDR1 LNHDA and CDR2 SQIVND (reference sequence). V shed 0 bases, J shed 6 bases, and the junction held 11 bases outside the gene matches. The CDR3 bases that were read are TGTGCCAGTAGTATAGAAACTAGCGGTGTGGGTCTCGATACG. Translation gives CASSIETSGVGLDT. The full CDR3 protein is CASSIETSGVGLDTQYF.

The CDR3 DNA, read in part, is TGTGCCATCTCGGGGGGGGAAAGGAACACTGAA. Translated, it gives CAISGGERNTE. The whole CDR3 protein reads CAISGGERNTEAFF. The chain links TRBV19 to TRBJ1-1, with a tentative D call TRBD1 (5 bases). The read stops 3 residues short of the end of the CDR3; the missing end is completed from the germline J gene. CDR3 size: 14 residues. The ends were cut back, 10 bases at V and 1 base at J, with 16 bases in the middle. Germline CDR1 LNHDA, CDR2 SQIVND (reference sequence).

A remark on this clone: The junction differs from germline at one of its ends, possibly a read error. The DNA read from the CDR3 is TGTGCCAGCAGCTTAGGAGCCCAAAACATT. Its protein product is CASSLGAQNI. From start to end, the CDR3 is CASSLGAQNIQYF. V and J are TRBV7-9 and TRBJ2-4, with D hard to call. The CDR3 end falls 3 residues outside the read, so it is completed with the germline J gene. Germline assignment: CDR1 SEHNR and CDR2 FQNEAQ (reference sequence). The CDR3 consists of 13 residues. Full variable domain (missing parts from reference TRBV7-9 and TRBJ2-4): DTGVSQNPRHKITKRGQNVTFRCDPISEHNRLYWYRQTLGQGPEFLTYFQNEAQLEKSRLLSDRFSAERPKGSFSTLEIQRTEQGDSAMYLCASSLGAQNIQYFGAGTRLSVL.

A word on this clone: The read finishes 3 residues shy of the CDR3 end, and the germline J gene is used to complete it. The rearrangement uses TRBV6-2 or TRBV6-3 and TRBJ2-1; tentative D call: TRBD2 (5 bases). The germline gives CDR1 MNHEY, CDR2 SVGEGT. The V gene lost 6 bases and the J gene lost 5 bases, with 11 bases spanning the gap. The CDR3 runs 13 residues. The CDR3 region is CASSGLVDNEQFF. CDR3 DNA, as far as it was read: TGTGCCAGCAGCGGACTGGTTGACAATGAG.

With regard to this clone: The CDR3 is cut off 3 residues early in the read; its end comes from the germline J gene. V gene TRBV30 combines with J gene TRBJ2-4; 7 nucleotides line up with TRBD2. V gave up 5 bases and J gave up 6 bases; unmatched junction bases: 4. The CDR3 spans 12 residues. The germline CDR1 and CDR2 sequences are GTSNPN and SVGIG (reference sequence). The CDR3 bases that were read are TGTGCCTGGGGTCGGACTAGAAACATT. Its protein product is CAWGRTRNI. In full, the CDR3 reads CAWGRTRNIQYF.